Listed below are T cell receptor beta chains from one sample, sequenced in a study of blood T cell repertoires in COVID-19. Using immunoSEQ multiplex PCR, the repertoire was profiled, and TCRdb retains in-frame clones only, with some absent. Of tens of thousands of clones listed, approximately 91% are singletons. Source material: peripheral blood. The receptors were gathered from a man between 70 and 80 years old with active or convalescent COVID-19. CDR3s include the opening cysteine and the closing phenylalanine or tryptophan. D genes are given only for firm matches. Clone size appears in some rows only: once, few, many, or a class for an expanded clone.

J gene,V gene,D gene,clone size,CDR3 protein,CDR3 DNA
TRBJ2-4,TRBV29-1,-,-,CSVYGAKNIQYF,TGCAGCGTTTACGGGGCCAAAAACATTCAGTACTTC
TRBJ1-1,TRBV9,-,-,CASSARLMNTEAFF,TGTGCCAGCAGCGCGCGACTGATGAACACTGAAGCTTTCTTT
TRBJ1-3,TRBV30,TRBD1,-,CAWNPTGISGNTIYF,TGTGCCTGGAACCCGACAGGGATCTCTGGAAACACCATATATTTT
TRBJ2-7,TRBV5-1,-,-,CASSLAGADIYEQYF,TGCGCCAGCAGCTTGGCAGGGGCTGATATCTACGAGCAGTACTTC
TRBJ2-5,TRBV13,-,-,CASSSHGRAGTQYF,TGTGCCAGCAGCTCCCACGGCAGGGCAGGGACCCAGTACTTC
TRBJ2-5,TRBV6-6,TRBD2,-,CASSFGLAGQETQYF,TGTGCCAGCAGTTTTGGACTAGCGGGGCAAGAGACCCAGTACTTC
TRBJ1-1,TRBV30,-,-,CAWCPGQQNTEAFF,TGTGCCTGGTGCCCTGGACAGCAGAACACTGAAGCTTTCTTT
TRBJ2-7,TRBV7-2,-,-,CASSPGSGVALYEQYF,TGTGCCAGCAGCCCCGGCTCGGGGGTCGCCTTGTACGAGCAGTACTTC
TRBJ1-2,TRBV6-5,TRBD1,-,CASSYPTGGFYGYTF,TGTGCCAGCAGTTACCCTACAGGGGGCTTCTATGGCTACACCTTC
TRBJ1-4,TRBV5-1,TRBD1,-,CASSHFSGQGALGEKLFF,TGCGCCAGCAGCCACTTTTCGGGACAGGGGGCATTAGGGGAAAAACTGTTTTTT
TRBJ2-1,TRBV7-2,TRBD1,-,CASSPPDRAQFF,TGTGCCAGCAGTCCTCCGGACAGGGCGCAGTTCTTC
TRBJ1-1,TRBV7-9,TRBD1,-,CASSPGQKNTEAFF,TGTGCCAGCAGCCCGGGACAGAAGAACACTGAAGCTTTCTTT
TRBJ1-5,TRBV3-1/TRBV3-2,TRBD1,-,CASSQEGQGGNSNQPQHF,TGTGCCAGCAGCCAAGAGGGACAGGGAGGGAATAGCAATCAGCCCCAGCATTTT
TRBJ2-7,TRBV6-5,-,once,CASSYVGGAYEQYF,TGTGCCAGCAGTTACGTAGGGGGGGCCTACGAGCAGTACTTC
TRBJ2-3,TRBV18,-,-,CASSPRAGQSTDTQYF,TGTGCCAGCTCACCACGGGCAGGGCAAAGCACAGATACGCAGTATTTT
TRBJ1-5,TRBV5-1,-,-,CASSLWGERNQPQHF,TGCGCCAGCAGCCTTTGGGGCGAACGCAATCAGCCCCAGCATTTT
TRBJ2-3,TRBV4-3,TRBD2,-,CASSQNPGLAQSTDTQYF,TGCGCCAGCAGCCAAAATCCGGGACTAGCGCAATCTACAGATACGCAGTATTTT
TRBJ1-1,TRBV7-8,-,-,CASSHEDTEAFF,TGTGCCAGCAGCCATGAGGACACTGAAGCTTTCTTT
TRBJ2-7,TRBV6-5,-,-,CASRSTGLYEQYF,TGTGCCAGCAGATCCACAGGGCTCTACGAGCAGTACTTC
TRBJ2-3,TRBV3-1/TRBV3-2,-,-,CASSQTPGPWDTQYF,TGTGCCAGCAGCCAAACTCCGGGTCCCTGGGATACGCAGTATTTT
TRBJ2-1,TRBV27,TRBD1,-,CASSPGTGGYNEQFF,TGTGCCAGCAGTCCCGGGACAGGGGGATACAATGAGCAGTTCTTC
TRBJ1-2,TRBV5-8,TRBD1,few,CASSLRRVSDRGLPNYGYTF,TGTGCCAGCAGCTTGAGAAGGGTCTCGGACAGGGGGCTACCGAACTATGGCTACACCTTC
TRBJ2-5,TRBV9,TRBD2,few,CASSVGRTSGLQETQYF,TGTGCCAGCAGCGTAGGGCGGACTAGCGGGCTCCAAGAGACCCAGTACTTC
TRBJ1-2,TRBV30,-,-,CAWSLGRGLNGYTF,TGTGCCTGGAGTCTGGGACGGGGGTTGAATGGCTACACCTTC
TRBJ1-1,TRBV6-5,-,-,CASSYSMGATEAFF,TGTGCCAGCAGTTACTCGATGGGGGCGACTGAAGCTTTCTTT
TRBJ1-1,TRBV3-1/TRBV3-2,-,-,CASSHRGGDTEAFF,TGTGCCAGCAGCCATAGGGGGGGAGACACTGAAGCTTTCTTT
TRBJ2-7,TRBV20-1,-,-,CSASSHQAGLQGEQYF,TGCAGTGCTAGTAGCCACCAGGCGGGTTTGCAAGGGGAGCAGTACTTC
TRBJ1-2,TRBV10-2,TRBD1,once,CASSVNRGPLMGYTF,TGCGCCAGCAGTGTGAACAGGGGCCCACTTATGGGCTACACCTTC
TRBJ2-3,TRBV6-5,TRBD1,-,CASSWDRDTQYF,TGTGCCAGCAGTTGGGACAGAGATACGCAGTATTTT
TRBJ2-1,TRBV7-2,TRBD1,-,CASSSGDSNEQFF,TGTGCCAGCAGCTCAGGGGACAGTAATGAGCAGTTCTTC
TRBJ1-2,TRBV6-1,TRBD1,-,CASSDWQGASAGLGYTF,TGTGCCAGCAGTGATTGGCAGGGGGCTTCCGCCGGATTAGGCTACACCTTC
TRBJ2-1,TRBV3-1/TRBV3-2,TRBD2,-,CASRPSGALSYNEQFF,TGTGCCAGCAGACCTAGCGGGGCCCTCTCCTACAATGAGCAGTTCTTC
TRBJ1-3,TRBV9,-,-,CASPLRDYGLGNTIYF,TGTGCCAGCCCCCTTCGGGACTACGGTCTTGGAAACACCATATATTTT
TRBJ2-2,TRBV5-1,TRBD2,-,CASSFLTSGETGELFF,TGCGCCAGCAGCTTTCTGACTAGCGGCGAAACCGGGGAGCTGTTTTTT
TRBJ1-3,TRBV30,-,-,CAWTFPDSVRNTIYF,TGTGCCTGGACCTTCCCGGACAGTGTCAGAAACACCATATATTTT
TRBJ2-3,TRBV5-6,TRBD1,-,CASSPGTGSTDTQYF,TGTGCCAGCAGCCCGGGGACAGGCAGCACAGATACGCAGTATTTT
TRBJ2-5,TRBV4-1,-,-,CASSHGVQTAQETQYF,TGCGCCAGCAGTCATGGGGTCCAGACAGCCCAAGAGACCCAGTACTTC
TRBJ2-2,TRBV29-1,-,-,CSVEGRANTGELFF,TGCAGCGTTGAAGGCAGGGCGAACACCGGGGAGCTGTTTTTT
TRBJ2-3,TRBV7-3,-,-,CASSLSRTCADCARDTQYF,TGTGCCAGCAGCTTATCCCGGACTTGTGCGGACTGCGCACGGGATACGCAGTATTTT
TRBJ1-1,TRBV5-6,-,-,CATTPGGNYVGLFF,TGTGCCACCACTCCGGGGGGGAACTACGTGGGACTCTTCTTT
TRBJ1-5,TRBV7-2,-,-,CASSSRGGGQPQHF,TGTGCCAGCAGCTCAAGGGGGGGCGGGCAGCCCCAGCATTTT
TRBJ2-3,TRBV6-1,-,once,CASTYTTLQYF,TGTGCCAGCACCTATACGACTCTGCAGTATTTT
TRBJ2-7,TRBV5-1,-,-,CASSLGQSYEQYF,TGCGCCAGCAGCTTGGGGCAGTCCTACGAGCAGTACTTC
TRBJ2-7,TRBV3-1/TRBV3-2,TRBD1,few,CASSQEGTGLVGQYF,TGTGCCAGCAGCCAAGAAGGGACAGGCTTGGTCGGGCAGTACTTC
TRBJ1-2,TRBV9,TRBD1,-,CASSTDRTGGYYGYTF,TGTGCCAGCAGCACCGACCGGACAGGAGGTTACTATGGCTACACCTTC